Shown below are 28 T cell receptor beta chains from a single sample sequenced in a study of OX40 agonist ivuxolimab in advanced cancers. Sequencing was performed with immunoSEQ multiplex PCR; in TCRdb, only in-frame clones are kept and a portion is missing. The sample lists under 100,000 clones; roughly 88% were seen once. Material: CD4+ or CD8+ T cells sorted from blood, obtained in a trial of the OX40 agonist ivuxolimab. The receptor set was obtained from an adult with an advanced solid tumor such as melanoma, head and neck, liver or kidney cancer.

The chain combines TRBV28 with TRBJ2-7; D might be TRBD2 (5 bases). The ends were cut back, 4 bases at V and 2 bases at J, with 9 bases in the middle. CDR3 length: 13 residues. The germline gives CDR1 MDHEN, CDR2 SYDVKM. The CDR3, as DNA: TGTGCCAGCAGTTCCGCCGGGACCTACGAGCAGTACTTC. As protein: CASSSAGTYEQYF.

The CDR3 is CASSLDRFTDTQYF. The CDR3 DNA is TGTGCCAGCAGCTTGGACAGGTTCACAGATACGCAGTATTTT. V usage is TRBV7-9 and J usage is TRBJ2-3, with 7 bases lining up with TRBD1. Germline V gene sequence: CDR1 SEHNR, CDR2 FQNEAQ (reference sequence). The CDR3 is made up of 14 amino acids. The junction had 2 bases not matched to a gene; V was cut back by 3 bases and J by 2 bases.

The V gene is TRBV4-2, the J gene TRBJ1-1, with D possibly being TRBD1 (6 bases). Looked up from germline, CDR1 is LGHNA and CDR2 is YNFKEQ. This CDR3 is 14 amino acids long. Trimming stripped 5 bases from V and 1 base from J, with 11 bases between. CDR3 nucleotides: TGTGCCAGCAGCTCTACAGGGAAGAACACTGAAGCTTTCTTT. Translated, it gives CASSSTGKNTEAFF.

The chain carries TRBV6-5 and TRBJ1-6, with 9 bases matching TRBD1. The CDR3 is 15 amino acids. Germline loops: CDR1 MNHEY, CDR2 SVGAGI. The J segment lost 10 bases and the V segment lost 2 bases, leaving 6 bases of the junction unmatched. This CDR3 reads CASSYRTGESSPLHF. The DNA for the CDR3 is TGTGCCAGCAGTTACCGGACAGGGGAAAGCTCACCCCTCCACTTT.

This chain links TRBV6-6 with TRBJ1-2; 9 bases align to TRBD1. The CDR3 contains 13 residues. Germline-derived CDR1 and CDR2 are MNHNY and SVGAGI (reference sequence). The CDR3 sequence: CAITGGQGYGYTF. For the CDR3, the DNA is TGTGCGATTACAGGGGGCCAGGGGTATGGCTACACCTTC.

For this clone: The sample holds other DNA sequences that translate to the same CDR3. J is TRBJ2-1 and V is TRBV18; possible D gene TRBD1, 6 bases. The germline V gene encodes CDR1 KGHSH and CDR2 LQKENI. The germline V and J ends were trimmed by 3 bases and 10 bases, with 7 bases remaining between them. The CDR3 is 11 residues long. CDR3 residues: CASSPDREQFF. The CDR3 region has the DNA TGTGCCAGCTCACCCGACAGGGAGCAGTTCTTC.

This sequence joins TRBV2 and TRBJ1-5; 7 nucleotides line up with TRBD1. The germline gives CDR1 SNHLY, CDR2 FYNNEI. V shed 5 bases and J 1 base; nucleotides not matched to a gene: 5. CDR3 length: 15 residues. CDR3 loop: CASSNRGGSNQPQHF. CDR3 sequence (DNA): TGTGCCAGCAGTAACAGGGGAGGGAGCAATCAGCCCCAGCATTTT.

This chain uses TRBV6-5 with TRBJ1-4; 7 nucleotides agree with TRBD1. Germline V CDR1 and CDR2: MNHEY, SVGAGI. The CDR3 has 15 residues. J lost 8 bases, V lost 2 bases, and 8 bases had no gene match. The DNA for the CDR3 is TGTGCCAGCAGTTACCTAGGGGACAGAGGCGAAAAACTGTTTTTT. Its translation: CASSYLGDRGEKLFF.

The chain recombines TRBV11-2 with TRBJ1-5; 9 nucleotides match TRBD1. V lost 6 bases, J lost 3 bases, and 6 bases stayed unmatched. This CDR3 is built from 15 residues. Germline CDR1 reads SGHAT; CDR2 reads FQNNGV. This CDR3 is CASSRTGGVNQPQHF. DNA of the CDR3: TGTGCCAGCAGTCGAACAGGGGGCGTCAATCAGCCCCAGCATTTT.

The sample holds a few counts of this clone. J is TRBJ1-6 and V is TRBV6-5; the D is unclear. Looked up from germline, CDR1 is MNHEY and CDR2 is SVGAGI. Trimming left V 4 bases short and J 4 bases short, with 11 bases between. This CDR3 has 15 amino acids. The CDR3 DNA sequence: TGTGCCAGCAGTTCTGAGACGGTGTATAATTCACCCCTCCACTTT. This codes for CASSSETVYNSPLHF.

In its sample, this clone was seen a few times. The chain uses TRBV4-1 and TRBJ2-7; maybe TRBD2 (7 bases). Trimming left V 0 bases short and J 7 bases short, with 16 bases between. This CDR3 contains 15 residues. Germline V gene sequence: CDR1 MGHRA, CDR2 YSYEKL. The CDR3 protein is CASSQEGGARWEQYF. The CDR3 coding sequence is TGCGCCAGCAGCCAAGAAGGGGGGGCTAGATGGGAGCAGTACTTC.

The V and J genes are TRBV25-1 and TRBJ2-3, with TRBD2 matching over 8 bases. Germline loops: CDR1 MGHDK, CDR2 SYGVNS. This CDR3 region has 16 residues. Losses at the gene ends were 1 base for V and 5 bases for J; bases not matched to a gene: 8. The CDR3 loop reads CASSESRVAGLDTQYF. CDR3 nucleotides: TGTGCCAGCAGTGAATCCCGGGTAGCGGGGTTAGATACGCAGTATTTT.

The rearrangement uses TRBV6-5 and TRBJ1-4, with D possibly matching TRBD1 (5 bases). The germline V gene encodes CDR1 MNHEY and CDR2 SVGAGI. This CDR3 has 15 amino acids. V was trimmed by 6 bases and J by 0 bases, leaving 11 bases between them. CDR3 sequence: CASRLQVATNEKLFF. The CDR3 DNA is TGTGCCAGCAGACTACAGGTCGCAACTAATGAAAAACTGTTTTTT.

The chain links TRBV4-3 to TRBJ2-5; D uncertain. Judging by the DNA end, TRBJ2-7 fits better; the J call may be wrong. Germline V gene lookup returns CDR1 LGHNA and CDR2 YSLEER. This CDR3 has 16 amino acids. The CDR3 sequence: CASSQDFGAVSYEQYF. The CDR3 nucleotides read TGCGCCAGCAGCCAAGATTTCGGTGCAGTCTCCTACGAGCAGTACTTC.

In nucleotides, the CDR3 is TGTGCCAGCAGCCCCTTAGCGGGGGGTATCTACGAGCAGTACTTC. As protein: CASSPLAGGIYEQYF. This chain joins TRBV9 and TRBJ2-7, with 10 bases that match TRBD2. V dropped 4 bases and J dropped 3; count of bases not matched to a gene: 7. The CDR3 is 15 residues long. Germline CDR1 and CDR2: SGDLS and YYNGEE.

The chain carries TRBV21-1 and TRBJ2-7; TRBD1, the D gene given by the table, was not confirmed from the DNA. TRBV21-1 is a pseudogene segment. The CDR3 is made up of 13 amino acids. The CDR3 nucleotides are TGTGCCAGCAGGAGGACACGGACCTACGAGCAGTACTTC. It translates to CASRRTRTYEQYF.

A word on this clone: Its ends do not fully match the called genes, so a read error is possible. This sequence joins TRBV15 and TRBJ2-6; TRBD2 might be the D (5 bases). This CDR3 comprises 16 residues. Germline CDR1 reads LNHNV; CDR2 reads YYDKDF (reference sequence). The CDR3 protein is CTTSREGGAGANVLTF. As DNA, the CDR3 is TGTACCACCAGCAGAGAGGGTGGGGCTGGGGCCAACGTCCTGACTTTC.

The rearrangement joins TRBV21-1 to TRBJ2-7; the D call TRBD2 from the table was never checked on the DNA. TRBV21-1 is a known pseudogene. The CDR3 covers 14 residues. The CDR3 protein is CASSLGLEFYEQYF. The CDR3 bases are TGTGCCAGCAGCCTGGGACTAGAGTTCTACGAGCAGTACTTC.

This clone was detected only a few times. This rearrangement joins TRBV19 to TRBJ2-3; TRBD2 matches at 10 bases. This CDR3 comprises 18 residues. Germline CDR1 LNHDA, CDR2 SQIVND (reference sequence). V was pared by 3 bases and J by 1 base, with 10 bases of the junction left unmatched. The CDR3 nucleotides are TGTGCCAGTAGTATTAAGCGGGGGGGCCGGGTCGGCACAGATACGCAGTATTTT. Translating it yields CASSIKRGGRVGTDTQYF. The variable domain in full, with the rest retrieved from reference TRBV19 and TRBJ2-3, is DGGITQSPKYLFRKEGQNVTLSCEQNLNHDAMYWYRQDPGQGLRLIYYSQIVNDFQKGDIAEGYSVSREKKESFPLTVTSAQKNPTAFYLCASSIKRGGRVGTDTQYFGPGTRLTVL.

The V call is TRBV30, the J call TRBJ2-7, with 8 bases fitting TRBD2. V lost 4 bases and J lost 5; bases outside the gene matches: 7. Per the germline V gene, CDR1 is GTSNPN and CDR2 is SVGIG (reference sequence). This CDR3 has 13 residues. The chain's CDR3 is CAWNYGGAHEQYF. Written as DNA, the CDR3 is TGTGCCTGGAACTACGGGGGGGCCCACGAGCAGTACTTC. Full variable domain (rest looked up from reference TRBV30 and TRBJ2-7): SQTIHQWPATLVQPVGSPLSLECTVEGTSNPNLYWYRQAAGRGLQLLFYSVGIGQISSEVPQNLSASRPQDRQFILSSKKLLLSDSGFYLCAWNYGGAHEQYFGPGTRLTVT.

V is TRBV29-1 and J is TRBJ2-2; no definite D call. Germline V CDR1 and CDR2: SQVTM, ANQGSEA. CDR3 length: 13 amino acids. Trimming took 3 bases from V and 3 from J, leaving 8 bases between them. In nucleotides, the CDR3 is TGCAGCGTTGAGAGGTGGGACACCGGGGAGCTGTTTTTT. This encodes CSVERWDTGELFF.

As to this clone: One end of the junction is discordant with germline, which a read error may explain. The genes are TRBV5-1 and TRBJ2-7; TRBD1 or TRBD2 may be the D gene (6 bases each). This CDR3 has 15 residues. Germline V gives CDR1 SGHRS, CDR2 YFSETQ. CDR3 nucleotides: TGCGCCAGCAGCCTTGGGGGCAGGGAGGCTTACGAGCAGTACTTT. It codes for CASSLGGREAYEQYF.

This chain connects TRBV30 to TRBJ1-5; TRBD1 agrees at 9 bases. J gave up 3 bases and V 3 bases, and 6 bases lay outside the gene matches. Germline V gene data show CDR1 as GTSNPN and CDR2 as SVGIG (reference sequence). CDR3 length: 15 residues. CDR3 DNA: TGTGCCTGGAGAGTCGGGACAGGGTTCAATCAGCCCCAGCATTTT. Encoded protein: CAWRVGTGFNQPQHF. The full variable domain, completed using reference TRBV30 and TRBJ1-5, is SQTIHQWPATLVQPVGSPLSLECTVEGTSNPNLYWYRQAAGRGLQLLFYSVGIGQISSEVPQNLSASRPQDRQFILSSKKLLLSDSGFYLCAWRVGTGFNQPQHFGDGTRLSIL.

The chain recombines TRBV29-1 with TRBJ2-7, with D perhaps matching TRBD1 (6 bases). CDR3 length equals 11 residues. Germline V lookup: CDR1 SQVTM, CDR2 ANQGSEA. The V gene lost 7 bases and the J gene lost 2 bases, with 9 bases spanning the gap. DNA for the CDR3: TGCAGCGCAGGACAGACCTACGAGCAGTACTTC. Translated: CSAGQTYEQYF.

The chain employs TRBV4-3 and TRBJ1-2; D is uncertain. The CDR3 spans 16 residues. V was clipped by 0 bases and J by 4 bases, with 15 bases between them. Looked up from germline, CDR1 is LGHNA and CDR2 is YSLEER. CDR3 in DNA: TGCGCCAGCAGCCAAGACCCCCGGGCTTCGCCCTATGGCTACACCTTC. Protein: CASSQDPRASPYGYTF.

The V and J genes are TRBV19 and TRBJ2-5; D is perhaps TRBD1 (6 bases). V lost 2 bases and J 5 bases, leaving 12 bases between the germline ends. The CDR3 runs 14 residues. Germline values: CDR1 LNHDA, CDR2 SQIVND (reference sequence). The CDR3 DNA reads as TGTGCCAGTAGTATAAACACAGGGCGGGAGACCCAGTACTTC. Its protein is CASSINTGRETQYF.

This rearrangement joins TRBV6-4 to TRBJ2-3, with D perhaps TRBD2 (6 bases). This CDR3 is 15 amino acids long. Trimming removed 2 bases at V and 3 bases at J, with 12 bases between. The germline CDR1 and CDR2 sequences are MRHNA and SNTAGT. The CDR3 region has the DNA TGTGCCAGCAGTGACGGGGTGCGGGGTACAGATACGCAGTATTTT. Translation gives CASSDGVRGTDTQYF.

This chain uses TRBV4-2 with TRBJ2-2; TRBD2 agrees at 15 bases. The germline CDR1 and CDR2 sequences are LGHNA and YNFKEQ. V lost 5 bases, J lost 6 bases, and 10 bases stayed unmatched. The CDR3 is 18 residues long. DNA for the CDR3: TGTGCCAGCAGCTTACGGACTAGCGGGGGGGCTTCGTCCGGGGAGCTGTTTTTT. As protein: CASSLRTSGGASSGELFF.